This T cell receptor (beta chain) was captured by sequencing in a study of T cell responses to AZD1222 COVID-19 vaccine (dated by TCRdb to about 2021). About the investigation overall: Because spike-specific TCR depth and breadth did not differ between the two schedules, AZD1222 recipients who got a second dose at roughly 4 weeks were pooled with those who got a second dose at roughly 12 weeks. A total of over 230 trial participants underwent TCR sequencing, of whom approximately 200 had received two doses of AZD1222 and 26 had received two doses of the MenACWY control vaccine. Trial participants were enrolled into age subgroups of 18-55, 56-69 and 70-plus years, which contained approximately 150, 28 and 58 TCR-sequenced participants, respectively. Points the paper makes about the study in general: Participants were mostly white British, with more females than males. The authors suggested clonal diversity may have been underestimated. Vaccine-associated CD4 TCRs spanned the whole spike protein, with dominant responses in regions 160-218 and 743-854. Spike-specific TCR breadth and depth rose significantly after two AZD1222 doses compared with day 0 and with MenACWY recipients. Nearly half of unique spike-specific TCRs reportedly recognized epitopes outside regions mutated in the B.1.351 and B.1.1.7 variants. Conclusions about previously exposed vaccinees are limited, since just five or six AZD1222 recipients were seropositive for SARS-CoV-2 at baseline. The 56-69-year group was small, and its depth increase did not reach significance, likely because of low power. No day 14 peak-response samples were available, so repertoires were characterized only after the peak T cell response.

The CDR3 regions of human TCRbeta chains were analyzed by immunosequencing. The paper's data handling went like this. Repertoire TCRs were matched against a reference library of SARS-CoV-2-specific TCRs generated with the MIRA antigen-specificity platform. Breadth was defined as the fraction of unique TCRs that were SARS-CoV-2-associated. Depth was defined as the fraction of total T cells that were SARS-CoV-2-associated. Each spike-specific TCR was assigned to its reactive spike region and to a CD4 or CD8 class using the MIRA data. Log10-transformed breadth and depth values were compared by one-way ANOVA with Sidak's multiple comparisons tests. TCRdb provides this immuneACCESS table in a form limited to in-frame rearrangements. Some clones are lacking; in checked studies, under half of them reflect an unresolved V gene, and why the rest are absent is not known. Clone size and the V and J calls come from that table; the DNA yielded D and trimming. For this sample the table gives about 94,000 clones, of which around nine tenths were detected only once. The ten largest clones take up roughly 15% of the sample.

What the time point label conveys for this sample: baseline before first vaccination. The vaccinee samples were drawn from two UK trials, COV001 and COV002, one of which was a single-blind randomized controlled phase 2/3 trial testing AZD1222 (ChAdOx1 nCoV-19) in healthy adults. For TCRbeta chain sequencing, PBMC samples from trial participants were taken at day 0 and at day 28 after the second dose. This clone was seen only a few times. Its recognized antigen is unknown. No base qualities exist here, and no much larger clone lies one base off it. The CDR1 and CDR2 encoded by the germline V gene are SQVTM and ANQGSEA. The CDR3 numbers 14 residues from cysteine through phenylalanine. This entry keeps only the CDR3 DNA: 42 bases, framed from base 1. Cut back by 4 bases and 5 bases, the V and J ends lie 15 bases apart.

The receptor was derived from an adult in good health. The material sequenced was peripheral blood, taken on day 0 of AZD1222 vaccination. The chain was built from TRBV29-1 and TRBJ2-1; TRBD2 is possibly the D segment (6 matching bases). Read as DNA, the sequence is TGCAGCGTTGCGTGGAGGGTATTAGACAATGAGCAGTTCTTC. This yields the protein CSVAWRVLDNEQFF.